The T cell receptor (beta chain) described here comes from a study of T cell responses to AZD1222 COVID-19 vaccine. Overall study context: Combined were second doses at about 4 or about 12 weeks. Overall study results and limits: Vaccine-related CD4 TCRs covered spike, predominating at 160-218 and 743-854. It should be noted that donors were predominantly white British and more often female, and clonal diversity was possibly underestimated.

Profiled with immunoSEQ multiplex PCR; TCRdb holds only in-frame clones, not every one. The sample consists of roughly 120,000 clones, 80% to 95% of them appearing once. The length of the CDR3 is 15 residues. The V segment lost 4 bases and the J segment 3 bases; nucleotides outside the gene matches: 5. Remarks on this clone: What it recognizes is unknown.

The clonotype originates from an adult in good health. The specimen comprised peripheral blood, sampled on day 0 of AZD1222 vaccination. V gene TRBV5-3 combines with J gene TRBJ2-2; 8 bases line up with TRBD1. TRBV5-3 is recorded as an ORF, its role being uncertain. The CDR3 loop reads CARSKTDRDTGELFF. DNA of the CDR3: TGTGCCAGAAGCAAGACGGACAGGGACACCGGGGAGCTGTTTTTT.